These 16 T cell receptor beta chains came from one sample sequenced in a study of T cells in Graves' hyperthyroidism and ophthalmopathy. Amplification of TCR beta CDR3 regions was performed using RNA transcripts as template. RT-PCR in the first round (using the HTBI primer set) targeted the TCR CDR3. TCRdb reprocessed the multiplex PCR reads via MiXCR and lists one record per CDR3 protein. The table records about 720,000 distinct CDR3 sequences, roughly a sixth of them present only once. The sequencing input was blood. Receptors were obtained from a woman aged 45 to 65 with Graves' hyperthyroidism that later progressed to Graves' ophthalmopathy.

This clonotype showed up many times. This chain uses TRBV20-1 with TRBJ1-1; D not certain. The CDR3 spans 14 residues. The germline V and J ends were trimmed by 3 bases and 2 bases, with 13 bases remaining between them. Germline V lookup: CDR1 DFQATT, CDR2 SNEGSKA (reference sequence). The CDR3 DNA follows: TGCAGTGCTAGGCGGACCCAGATAAACACTGAAGCTTTCTTT. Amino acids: CSARRTQINTEAFF.

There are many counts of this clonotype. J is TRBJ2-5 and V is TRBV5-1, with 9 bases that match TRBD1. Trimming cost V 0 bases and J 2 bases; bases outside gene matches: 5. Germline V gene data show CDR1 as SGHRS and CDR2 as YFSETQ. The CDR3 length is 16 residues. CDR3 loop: CASSLAGQGTQETQYF. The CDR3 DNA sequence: TGCGCCAGCAGCTTGGCCGGACAGGGGACACAAGAGACCCAGTACTTC.

For the CDR3, the DNA is TGCAGCGCTGGACAGGCAAATGAGCAGTTCTTC. This gives the protein CSAGQANEQFF. The V and J genes are TRBV29-1 and TRBJ2-1; the match to TRBD1 covers 7 bases. Trimming at V came to 7 bases and at J to 7 bases, leaving 4 bases not matched to a gene. The CDR3 has 11 residues. The germline V gene encodes CDR1 SQVTM and CDR2 ANQGSEA.

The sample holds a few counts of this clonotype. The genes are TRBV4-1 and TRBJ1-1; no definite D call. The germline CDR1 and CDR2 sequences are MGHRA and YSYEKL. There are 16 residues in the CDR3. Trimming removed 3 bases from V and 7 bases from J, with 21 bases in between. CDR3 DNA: TGCGCCAGCAGCCACCAAGATCTGGGTATAGACAATGAAGCTTTCTTT. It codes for CASSHQDLGIDNEAFF.

In nucleotides, the CDR3 is TGTGCCAGCAGGGGAAGCGGGGGGGTATCCTACAATGAGCAGTTCTTC. It translates to CASRGSGGVSYNEQFF. The chain couples TRBV7-9 to TRBJ2-1, with 10 bases that match TRBD2. This CDR3 is 16 amino acids long. Germline V CDR1 and CDR2: SEHNR, FQNEAQ (reference sequence). V trimming: 6 bases; J trimming: 1 base; junction bases outside the gene matches: 6.

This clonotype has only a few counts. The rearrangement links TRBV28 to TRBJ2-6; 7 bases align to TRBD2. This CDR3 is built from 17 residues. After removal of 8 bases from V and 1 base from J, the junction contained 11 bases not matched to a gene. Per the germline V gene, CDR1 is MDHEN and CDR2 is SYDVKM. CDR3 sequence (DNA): TGTGCCAGCGTCGGGGGGAGCCTCTCGTCTGGGGCCAACGTCCTGACTTTC. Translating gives CASVGGSLSSGANVLTF.

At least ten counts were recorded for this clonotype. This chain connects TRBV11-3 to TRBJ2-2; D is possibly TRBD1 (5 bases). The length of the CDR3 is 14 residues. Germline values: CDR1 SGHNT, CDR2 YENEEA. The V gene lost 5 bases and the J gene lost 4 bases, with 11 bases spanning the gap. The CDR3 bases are TGTGCCAGCAGCAAACCAGGGTCCACCGGGGAGCTGTTTTTT. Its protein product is CASSKPGSTGELFF.

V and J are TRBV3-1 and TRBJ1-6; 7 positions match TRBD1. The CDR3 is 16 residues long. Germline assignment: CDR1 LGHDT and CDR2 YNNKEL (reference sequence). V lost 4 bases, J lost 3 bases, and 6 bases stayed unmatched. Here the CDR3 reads CASSPLGQNYNSPLHF. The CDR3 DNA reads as TGTGCCAGCAGCCCGTTGGGACAGAACTATAATTCACCCCTCCACTTT.

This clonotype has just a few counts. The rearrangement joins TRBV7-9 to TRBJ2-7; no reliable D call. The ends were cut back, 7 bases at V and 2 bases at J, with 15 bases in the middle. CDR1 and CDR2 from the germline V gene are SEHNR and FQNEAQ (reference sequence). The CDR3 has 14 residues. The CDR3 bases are TGTGCCAGCACCCCCCAGGCCGGAGCCTACGAGCAGTACTTC. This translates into CASTPQAGAYEQYF.

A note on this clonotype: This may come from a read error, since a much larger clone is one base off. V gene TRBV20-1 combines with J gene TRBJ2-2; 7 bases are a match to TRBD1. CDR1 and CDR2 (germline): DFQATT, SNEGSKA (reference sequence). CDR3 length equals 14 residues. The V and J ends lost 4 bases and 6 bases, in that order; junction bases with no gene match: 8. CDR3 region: CSAKDRANAGELFF. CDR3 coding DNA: TGCAGTGCTAAAGACAGGGCTAACGCCGGGGAGCTGTTTTTT.

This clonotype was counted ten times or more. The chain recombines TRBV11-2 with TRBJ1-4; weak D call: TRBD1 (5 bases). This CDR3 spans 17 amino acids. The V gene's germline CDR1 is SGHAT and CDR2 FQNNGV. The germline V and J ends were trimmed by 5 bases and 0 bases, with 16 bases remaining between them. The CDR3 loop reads CASSTGLLVATNEKLFF. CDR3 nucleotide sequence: TGTGCCAGCAGCACGGGACTCTTGGTTGCAACTAATGAAAAACTGTTTTTT.

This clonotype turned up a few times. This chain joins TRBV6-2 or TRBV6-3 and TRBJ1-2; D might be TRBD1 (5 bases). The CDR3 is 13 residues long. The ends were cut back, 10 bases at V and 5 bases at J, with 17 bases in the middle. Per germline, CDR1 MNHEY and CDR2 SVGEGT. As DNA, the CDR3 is TGTGCCACCGCTGCCGGGGGTGCTTATGGCTACACCTTC. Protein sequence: CATAAGGAYGYTF.

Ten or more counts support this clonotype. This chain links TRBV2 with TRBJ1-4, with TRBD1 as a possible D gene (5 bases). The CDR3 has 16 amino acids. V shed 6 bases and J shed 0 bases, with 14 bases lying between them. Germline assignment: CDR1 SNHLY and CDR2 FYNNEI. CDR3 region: CASREGPPATNEKLFF. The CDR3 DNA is TGTGCCAGCAGGGAGGGACCTCCTGCAACTAATGAAAAACTGTTTTTT.

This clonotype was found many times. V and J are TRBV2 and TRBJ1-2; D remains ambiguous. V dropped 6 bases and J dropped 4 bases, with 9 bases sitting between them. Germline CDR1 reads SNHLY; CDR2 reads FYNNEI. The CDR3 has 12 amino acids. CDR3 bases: TGTGCCAGCAGCGTCGACTTCTATGGCTACACCTTC. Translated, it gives CASSVDFYGYTF. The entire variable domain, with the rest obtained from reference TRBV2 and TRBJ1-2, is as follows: EPEVTQTPSHQVTQMGQEVILRCVPISNHLYFYWYRQILGQKVEFLVSFYNNEISEKSEIFDDQFSVERPDGSNFTLKIRSTKLEDSAMYFCASSVDFYGYTFGSGTRLTVV.

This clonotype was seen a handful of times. The CDR3 loop reads CASSHIYGGLNPEAFF. The CDR3 DNA follows: TGTGCCAGCAGCCATATTTACGGGGGGCTAAACCCTGAAGCTTTCTTT. This chain connects TRBV3-1 to TRBJ1-1; the D gene is possibly TRBD1 (6 bases). V was pared by 3 bases and J by 6 bases, with 20 bases between. The germline gives CDR1 LGHDT, CDR2 YNNKEL (reference sequence). This CDR3 has 16 amino acids. Full variable domain (remainder filled in from reference TRBV3-1 and TRBJ1-1): DTAVSQTPKYLVTQMGNDKSIKCEQNLGHDTMYWYKQDSKKFLKIMFSYNNKELIINETVPNRFSPKSPDKAHLNLHINSLELGDSAVYFCASSHIYGGLNPEAFFGQGTRLTVV.

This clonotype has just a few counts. CDR3 sequence: CAWRSSEIHEQYF. CDR3 DNA sequence: TGTGCCTGGAGGAGCTCGGAAATACACGAGCAGTACTTC. The chain couples TRBV30 to TRBJ2-7; D not resolved. In germline, CDR1 is GTSNPN, CDR2 SVGIG (reference sequence). The length of the CDR3 is 13 residues. V was shortened by 3 bases and J by 5 bases, with 14 bases between the two germline ends.